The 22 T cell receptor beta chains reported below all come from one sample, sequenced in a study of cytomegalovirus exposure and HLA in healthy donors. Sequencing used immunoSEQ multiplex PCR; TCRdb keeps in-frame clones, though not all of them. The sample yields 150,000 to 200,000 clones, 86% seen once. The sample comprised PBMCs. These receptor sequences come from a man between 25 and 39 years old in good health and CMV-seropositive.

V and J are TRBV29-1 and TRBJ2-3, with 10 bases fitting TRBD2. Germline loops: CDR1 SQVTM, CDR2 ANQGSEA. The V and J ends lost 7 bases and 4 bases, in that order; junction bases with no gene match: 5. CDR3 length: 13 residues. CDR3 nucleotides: TGCAGCGGAGGGACTAGCGTTGCAGATACGCAGTATTTT. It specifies CSGGTSVADTQYF.

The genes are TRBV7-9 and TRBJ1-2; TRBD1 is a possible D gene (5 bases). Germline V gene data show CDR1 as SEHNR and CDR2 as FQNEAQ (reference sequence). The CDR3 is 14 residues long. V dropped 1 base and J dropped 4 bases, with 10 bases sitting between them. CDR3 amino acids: CASSLGAGSYGYTF. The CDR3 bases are TGTGCCAGCAGCTTAGGGGCAGGGAGCTATGGCTACACCTTC.

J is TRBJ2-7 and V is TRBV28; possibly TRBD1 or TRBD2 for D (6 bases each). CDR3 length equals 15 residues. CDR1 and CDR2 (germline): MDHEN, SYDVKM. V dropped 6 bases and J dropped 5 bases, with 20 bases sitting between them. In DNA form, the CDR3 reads TGTGCCAGCAGAGGGAGGACAGTCGGTCCCCACGAGCAGTACTTC. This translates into CASRGRTVGPHEQYF.

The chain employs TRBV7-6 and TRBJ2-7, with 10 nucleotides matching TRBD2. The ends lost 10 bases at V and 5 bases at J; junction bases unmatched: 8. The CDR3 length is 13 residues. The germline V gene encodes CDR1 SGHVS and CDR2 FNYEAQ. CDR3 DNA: TGTGCCACTAAAAATCTAGCGGGGGACGAGCAGTACTTC. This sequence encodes CATKNLAGDEQYF. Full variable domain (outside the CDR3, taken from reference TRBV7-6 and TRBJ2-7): GAGVSQSPRYKVTKRGQDVALRCDPISGHVSLYWYRQALGQGPEFLTYFNYEAQQDKSGLPNDRFSAERPEGSISTLTIQRTEQRDSAMYRCATKNLAGDEQYFGPGTRLTVT.

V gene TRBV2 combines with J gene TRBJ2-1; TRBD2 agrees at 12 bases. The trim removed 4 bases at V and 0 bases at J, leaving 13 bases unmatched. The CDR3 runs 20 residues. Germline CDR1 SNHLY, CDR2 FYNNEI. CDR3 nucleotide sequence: TGTGCCAGCAGTGGGAGACTAGCGGGAGTGGGGCGGGGCTCCTACAATGAGCAGTTCTTC. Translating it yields CASSGRLAGVGRGSYNEQFF.

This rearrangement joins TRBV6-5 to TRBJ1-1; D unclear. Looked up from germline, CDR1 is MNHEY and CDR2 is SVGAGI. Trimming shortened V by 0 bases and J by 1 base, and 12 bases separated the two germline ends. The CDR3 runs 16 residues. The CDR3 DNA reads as TGTGCCAGCAGTTACTCGTTTTCGGGCTCGAACACTGAAGCTTTCTTT. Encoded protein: CASSYSFSGSNTEAFF.

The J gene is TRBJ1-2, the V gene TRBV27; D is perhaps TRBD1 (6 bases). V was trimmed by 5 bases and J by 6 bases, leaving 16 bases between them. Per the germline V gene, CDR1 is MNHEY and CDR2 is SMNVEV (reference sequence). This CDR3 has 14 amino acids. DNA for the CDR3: TGTGCCAGCAGTGGCTTCAGGGGAATAGATGGCTACACCTTC. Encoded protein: CASSGFRGIDGYTF.

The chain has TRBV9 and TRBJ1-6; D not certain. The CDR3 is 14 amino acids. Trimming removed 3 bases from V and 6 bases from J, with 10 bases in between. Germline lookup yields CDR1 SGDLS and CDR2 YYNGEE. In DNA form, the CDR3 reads TGTGCCAGCAGCGCGTGGGTCCTTAATTCACCCCTCCACTTT. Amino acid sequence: CASSAWVLNSPLHF.

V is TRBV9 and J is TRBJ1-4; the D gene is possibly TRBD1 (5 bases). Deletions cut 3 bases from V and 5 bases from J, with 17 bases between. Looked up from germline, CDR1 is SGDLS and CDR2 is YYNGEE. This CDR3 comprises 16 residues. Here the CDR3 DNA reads TGTGCCAGCAGCGGAACCTACGGTGGGGGAAATGAAAAACTGTTTTTT. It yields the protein CASSGTYGGGNEKLFF.

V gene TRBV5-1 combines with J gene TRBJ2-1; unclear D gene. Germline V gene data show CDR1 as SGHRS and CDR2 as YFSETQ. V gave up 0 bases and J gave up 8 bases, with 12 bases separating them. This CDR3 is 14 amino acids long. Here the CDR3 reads CASSLGASDDEQFF. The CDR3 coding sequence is TGCGCCAGCAGCTTGGGGGCTAGTGACGATGAGCAGTTCTTC.

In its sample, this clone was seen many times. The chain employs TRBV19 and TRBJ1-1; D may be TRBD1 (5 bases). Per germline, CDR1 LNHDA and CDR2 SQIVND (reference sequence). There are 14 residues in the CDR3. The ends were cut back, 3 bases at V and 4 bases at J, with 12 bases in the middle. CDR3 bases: TGTGCCAGTAGTATTTTAGGGGTGGGCACTGAAGCTTTCTTT. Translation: CASSILGVGTEAFF.

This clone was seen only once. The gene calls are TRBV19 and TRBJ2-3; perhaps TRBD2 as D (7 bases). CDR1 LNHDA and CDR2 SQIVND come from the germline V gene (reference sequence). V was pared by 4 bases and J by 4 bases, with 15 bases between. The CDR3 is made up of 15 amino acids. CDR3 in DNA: TGTGCCAGTAGTACCAACTTAGGGGGGGCAGATACGCAGTATTTT. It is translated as CASSTNLGGADTQYF.

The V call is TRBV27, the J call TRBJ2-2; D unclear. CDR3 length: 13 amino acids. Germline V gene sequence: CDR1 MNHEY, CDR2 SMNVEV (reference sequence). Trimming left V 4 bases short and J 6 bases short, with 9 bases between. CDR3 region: CASSSKASGELFF. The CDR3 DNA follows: TGTGCCAGCAGTTCCAAAGCGTCCGGGGAGCTGTTTTTT.

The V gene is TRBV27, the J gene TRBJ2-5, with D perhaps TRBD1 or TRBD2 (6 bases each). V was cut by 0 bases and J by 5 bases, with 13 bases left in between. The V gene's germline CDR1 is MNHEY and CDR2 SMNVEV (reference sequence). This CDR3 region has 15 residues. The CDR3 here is CASSLSPGDFETQYF. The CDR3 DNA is TGTGCCAGCAGTTTATCGCCAGGGGACTTTGAGACCCAGTACTTC.

This CDR3 is CASSTGQSNYGYTF. CDR3 nucleotides: TGTGCCAGCAGCACCGGGCAGTCTAACTATGGCTACACCTTC. V usage is TRBV5-4 and J usage is TRBJ1-2; D gene unclear. Trimming took 4 bases from V and 0 from J, leaving 10 bases between them. This CDR3 contains 14 residues. Per germline, CDR1 SGHNT and CDR2 YYREEE (reference sequence).

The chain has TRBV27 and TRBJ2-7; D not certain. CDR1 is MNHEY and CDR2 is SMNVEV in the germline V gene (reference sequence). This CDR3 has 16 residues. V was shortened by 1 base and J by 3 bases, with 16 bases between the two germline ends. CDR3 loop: CASSLLGPSIIYEQYF. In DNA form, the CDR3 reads TGTGCCAGCAGTTTATTAGGACCCAGTATTATCTACGAGCAGTACTTC.

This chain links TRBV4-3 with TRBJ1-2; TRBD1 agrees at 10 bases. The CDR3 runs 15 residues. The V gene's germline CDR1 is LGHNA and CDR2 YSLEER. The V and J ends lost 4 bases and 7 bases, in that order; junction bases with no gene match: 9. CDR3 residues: CASSLWTGGVFGYTF. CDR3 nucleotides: TGCGCCAGCAGCCTATGGACAGGGGGGGTATTTGGCTACACCTTC.

DNA for the CDR3: TGTGCCAGCAGTGCCATCGGACAGGGTACCTACAATGAGCAGTTCTTC. It specifies CASSAIGQGTYNEQFF. V gene TRBV25-1 combines with J gene TRBJ2-1, with 8 bases lining up with TRBD1. V lost 4 bases and J lost 2; bases outside the gene matches: 7. Germline loops: CDR1 MGHDK, CDR2 SYGVNS. This CDR3 spans 16 amino acids.

CDR3: CAWGLRTDTQYF. CDR3 nucleotide sequence: TGTGCCTGGGGACTCCGCACAGATACGCAGTATTTT. The chain uses TRBV30 and TRBJ2-3, with D perhaps matching TRBD2 (5 bases). The CDR3 length is 12 residues. CDR1 is GTSNPN and CDR2 is SVGIG in the germline V gene (reference sequence). Trimming stripped 5 bases from V and 1 base from J, with 7 bases between.

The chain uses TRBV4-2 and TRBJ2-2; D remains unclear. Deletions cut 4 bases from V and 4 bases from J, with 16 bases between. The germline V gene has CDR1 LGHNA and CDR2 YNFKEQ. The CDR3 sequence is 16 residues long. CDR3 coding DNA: TGTGCCAGCAGCCCCAACGGAGCTTCCCCCACCGGGGAGCTGTTTTTT. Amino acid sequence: CASSPNGASPTGELFF.

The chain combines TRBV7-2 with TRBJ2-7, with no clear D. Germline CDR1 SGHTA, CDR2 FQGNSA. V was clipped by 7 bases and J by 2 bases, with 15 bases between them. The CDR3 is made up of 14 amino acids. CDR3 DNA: TGTGCCAGCAACTCCAACCCTCCACCCTACGAGCAGTACTTC. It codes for CASNSNPPPYEQYF.

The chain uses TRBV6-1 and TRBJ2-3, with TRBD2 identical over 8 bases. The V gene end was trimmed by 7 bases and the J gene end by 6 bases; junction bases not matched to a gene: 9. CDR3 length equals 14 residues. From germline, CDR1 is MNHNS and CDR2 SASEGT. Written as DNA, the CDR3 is TGTGCCAGCATTTCTGGACTAGCAGGTGATACGCAGTATTTT. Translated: CASISGLAGDTQYF.